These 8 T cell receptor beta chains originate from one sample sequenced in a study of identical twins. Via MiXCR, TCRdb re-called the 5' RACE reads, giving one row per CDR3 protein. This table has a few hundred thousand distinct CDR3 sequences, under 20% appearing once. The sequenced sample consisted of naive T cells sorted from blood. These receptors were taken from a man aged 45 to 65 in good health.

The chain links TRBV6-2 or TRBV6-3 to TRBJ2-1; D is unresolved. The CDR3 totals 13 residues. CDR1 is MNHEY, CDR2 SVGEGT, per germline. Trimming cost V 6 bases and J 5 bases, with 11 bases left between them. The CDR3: CASRMDGNNEQFF. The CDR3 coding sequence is TGTGCCAGCAGGATGGACGGCAACAATGAGCAGTTCTTC.

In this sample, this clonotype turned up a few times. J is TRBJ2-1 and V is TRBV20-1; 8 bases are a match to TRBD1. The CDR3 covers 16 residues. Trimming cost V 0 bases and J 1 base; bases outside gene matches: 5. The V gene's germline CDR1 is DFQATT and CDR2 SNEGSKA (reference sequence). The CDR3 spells CSARDVGQGSYNEQFF. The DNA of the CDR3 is TGCAGTGCTAGAGATGTTGGACAGGGATCCTACAATGAGCAGTTCTTC.

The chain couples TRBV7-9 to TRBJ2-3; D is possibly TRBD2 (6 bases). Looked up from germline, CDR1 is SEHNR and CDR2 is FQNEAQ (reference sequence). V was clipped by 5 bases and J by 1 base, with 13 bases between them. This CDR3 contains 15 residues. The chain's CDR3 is CASSRLGGRTDTQYF. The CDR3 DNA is TGTGCCAGCAGCCGCTTGGGGGGACGCACAGATACGCAGTATTTT.

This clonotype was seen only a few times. CDR3 amino acids: CASSLAPGRTGELFF. The CDR3 region has the DNA TGTGCCAGCAGCTTAGCCCCGGGCAGGACCGGGGAGCTGTTTTTT. The chain has TRBV7-2 and TRBJ2-2; D remains ambiguous. This CDR3 contains 15 residues. CDR1 is SGHTA and CDR2 is FQGNSA in the germline V gene. Trimming took off 0 bases at V and 5 bases at J, with 10 bases between the two ends.

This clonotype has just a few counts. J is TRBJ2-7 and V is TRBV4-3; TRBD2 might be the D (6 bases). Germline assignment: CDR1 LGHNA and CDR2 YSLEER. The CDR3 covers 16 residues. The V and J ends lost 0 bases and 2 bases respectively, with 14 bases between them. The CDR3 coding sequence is TGCGCCAGCAGCCAAGAGGGGGGACTCACTCCCTACGAGCAGTACTTC. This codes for CASSQEGGLTPYEQYF.

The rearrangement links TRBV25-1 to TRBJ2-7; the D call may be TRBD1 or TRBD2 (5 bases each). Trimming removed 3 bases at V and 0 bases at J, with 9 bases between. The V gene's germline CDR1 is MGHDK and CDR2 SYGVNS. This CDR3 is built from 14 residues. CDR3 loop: CASSDWDPSYEQYF. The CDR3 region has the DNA TGTGCCAGCAGTGATTGGGACCCCTCCTACGAGCAGTACTTC.

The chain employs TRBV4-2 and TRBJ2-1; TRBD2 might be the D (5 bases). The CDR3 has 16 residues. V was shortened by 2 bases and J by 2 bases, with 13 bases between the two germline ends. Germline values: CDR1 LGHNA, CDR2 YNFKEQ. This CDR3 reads CASSQRGLGTYNEQFF. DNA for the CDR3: TGTGCCAGCAGCCAAAGAGGGCTAGGTACCTACAATGAGCAGTTCTTC.

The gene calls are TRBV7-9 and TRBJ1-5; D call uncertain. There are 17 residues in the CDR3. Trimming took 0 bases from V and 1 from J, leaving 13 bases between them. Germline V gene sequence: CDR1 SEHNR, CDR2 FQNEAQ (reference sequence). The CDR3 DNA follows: TGTGCCAGCAGCTTAGCGGGTCAGGACCTAAGCAATCAGCCCCAGCATTTT. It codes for CASSLAGQDLSNQPQHF.